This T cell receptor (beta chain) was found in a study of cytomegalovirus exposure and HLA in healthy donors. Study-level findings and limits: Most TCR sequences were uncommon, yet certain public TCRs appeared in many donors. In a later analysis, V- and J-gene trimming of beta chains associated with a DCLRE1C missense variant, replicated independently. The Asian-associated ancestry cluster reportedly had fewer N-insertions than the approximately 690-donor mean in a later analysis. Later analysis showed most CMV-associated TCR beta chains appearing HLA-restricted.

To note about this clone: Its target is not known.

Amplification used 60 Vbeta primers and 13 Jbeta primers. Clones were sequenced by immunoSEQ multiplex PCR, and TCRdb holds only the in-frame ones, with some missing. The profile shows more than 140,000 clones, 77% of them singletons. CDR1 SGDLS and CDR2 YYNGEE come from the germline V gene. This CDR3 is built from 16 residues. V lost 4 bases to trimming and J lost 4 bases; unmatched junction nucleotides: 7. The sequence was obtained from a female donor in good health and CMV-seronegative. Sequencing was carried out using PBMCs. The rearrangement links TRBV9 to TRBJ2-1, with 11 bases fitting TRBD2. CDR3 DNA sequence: TGTGCCAGCAGCCGAATTAGCGGGGGGGGTTACAATGAGCAGTTCTTC. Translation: CASSRISGGGYNEQFF.